This entry features one T cell receptor beta chain sequence. Specified time point: patch test 1, 2 weeks after DPC sensitization. The treatment was: therapeutic diphenylcyclopropenone sensitization with weekly scalp DPC. Germline CDR1 is ENHRY and CDR2 is SYGVKD. The germline V and J ends were trimmed by 7 bases and 2 bases, with 14 bases remaining between them. The CDR3 extends over 14 amino acids. The data derive from a study of human T cells and chemical hapten exposure. TCRdb processed the RACE reads anew with MiXCR; each CDR3 protein has one entry. The table records 340,000 or so distinct CDR3 sequences, around 7% of them present only once.

Source: whole blood, taken in connection with sensitization to the hapten diphenylcyclopropenone (DPC). The sequence came from a woman under 30 with alopecia areata. Some clones in this sample may be carry-over from other donors' samples. The chain combines TRBV10-3 with TRBJ1-1; D may be TRBD1 (6 bases). The DNA of the CDR3 is TGTGCCATCACCGGTGGCAGGGGCAACACTGAAGCTTTCTTT. The encoded protein is CAITGGRGNTEAFF.